The rows below give T cell receptor beta chains drawn from one sample of a study of shared clonotypes between healthy human individuals. The table came from immunoSEQ multiplex PCR; TCRdb's copy has only in-frame clones and leaves some out. The sample records roughly 2.2 million clones, 93% being singletons. What was sequenced was naive CD4+ T cells from PBMCs. The receptors shown here come from a man between 18 and 29 years old in good health. Some clones in this sample may be carry-over from other donors' samples. Both conserved end residues are part of each CDR3. The D gene is left open where the match is weak. For some rows the clone size is stated as once, few or many, or as a class when expanded; others skip it.

D: .
size: .
J: TRBJ1-1
V: TRBV5-1
CDR3: CASSLTGTPEAFF
DNA: TGCGCCAGCAGCTTGACCGGGACACCTGAAGCTTTCTTT

D: .
size: .
J: TRBJ1-1
V: TRBV29-1
CDR3: CSVYGVATEAFF
DNA: TGCAGCGTCTATGGGGTTGCCACTGAAGCTTTCTTT

D: .
size: .
J: TRBJ2-1
V: TRBV21-1
CDR3: CASSKEAGRGNEQFF
DNA: TGTGCCAGCAGCAAGGAGGCGGGGAGGGGAAATGAGCAGTTCTTC

D: .
size: .
J: TRBJ1-4
V: TRBV28
CDR3: CASSSGQNEKLFF
DNA: TGTGCCAGCAGCTCTGGACAGAATGAAAAACTGTTTTTT

D: .
size: .
J: TRBJ1-3
V: TRBV7-8
CDR3: CASRPSYGRGATSGNTIYF
DNA: TGTGCCAGCAGACCATCATACGGAAGAGGGGCGACCTCTGGAAACACCATATATTTT

D: .
size: .
J: TRBJ2-7
V: TRBV28
CDR3: CASSWTRQANYEQYF
DNA: TGTGCCAGCAGTTGGACGAGGCAGGCAAACTACGAGCAGTACTTC

D: TRBD1
size: once
J: TRBJ1-1
V: TRBV5-1
CDR3: CASSWDDRGRNTEAFF
DNA: TGCGCCAGCAGCTGGGACGACAGGGGCCGGAACACTGAAGCTTTCTTT

D: TRBD2
size: .
J: TRBJ2-7
V: TRBV15
CDR3: CATQLAGAYEQYF
DNA: TGTGCCACCCAACTAGCGGGAGCCTACGAGCAGTACTTC

D: .
size: .
J: TRBJ1-1
V: TRBV2
CDR3: CASNRVPNTEAFF
DNA: TGTGCCAGCAATAGGGTTCCAAACACTGAAGCTTTCTTT

D: .
size: .
J: TRBJ2-3
V: TRBV10-3
CDR3: CAISGPDVARGPTDTQYF
DNA: TGTGCCATCAGTGGGCCGGACGTAGCGCGAGGGCCAACAGATACGCAGTATTTT

D: .
size: few
J: TRBJ1-1
V: TRBV28
CDR3: CASSFQTPGGTEAFF
DNA: TGTGCCAGCAGTTTCCAGACCCCCGGGGGGACTGAAGCTTTCTTT

D: .
size: .
J: TRBJ1-4
V: TRBV5-4
CDR3: CASSFFNMNEKLFF
DNA: TGTGCCAGCAGCTTCTTCAATATGAATGAAAAACTGTTTTTT

D: TRBD1
size: few
J: TRBJ1-2
V: TRBV6-1
CDR3: CASRTGNNYGYTF
DNA: TGTGCCAGCAGGACAGGGAATAACTATGGCTACACCTTC

D: TRBD1
size: .
J: TRBJ1-1
V: TRBV5-1
CDR3: CASSLFPDRANTEAFF
DNA: TGCGCCAGCAGCTTGTTCCCGGACAGGGCCAACACTGAAGCTTTCTTT

D: TRBD1
size: .
J: TRBJ2-6
V: TRBV5-1
CDR3: CASSPQGARGANVLTF
DNA: TGCGCCAGCAGCCCCCAGGGGGCGCGTGGGGCCAACGTCCTGACTTTC

D: TRBD2
size: .
J: TRBJ2-3
V: TRBV10-3
CDR3: CAISESGTSATDTQYF
DNA: TGTGCCATCAGTGAGTCTGGGACTAGCGCCACCGATACGCAGTATTTT

D: .
size: .
J: TRBJ1-3
V: TRBV19
CDR3: CASSIAQAESSGNTIYF
DNA: TGTGCCAGTAGTATCGCCCAGGCCGAGAGCTCTGGAAACACCATATATTTT

D: .
size: .
J: TRBJ1-5
V: TRBV2
CDR3: CASSHDEYSNQPQHF
DNA: TGTGCCAGCAGTCACGACGAATATAGCAATCAGCCCCAGCATTTT

D: .
size: .
J: TRBJ2-5
V: TRBV5-4
CDR3: CASSALYGGDRQETQYF
DNA: TGTGCCAGCAGCGCCCTCTACGGCGGAGATCGCCAAGAGACCCAGTACTTC

D: TRBD1
size: .
J: TRBJ1-4
V: TRBV19
CDR3: CASSRDRGSQIMFF
DNA: TGTGCCAGTAGTAGGGACAGGGGGTCCCAAATTATGTTTTTT

D: TRBD1
size: .
J: TRBJ1-1
V: TRBV5-1
CDR3: CASSLAGQGGAFF
DNA: TGCGCCAGCAGCTTGGCGGGGCAGGGGGGAGCTTTCTTT

D: .
size: .
J: TRBJ2-1
V: TRBV4-3
CDR3: CASSQWPRSGEQFF
DNA: TGCGCCAGCAGCCAATGGCCGCGTTCGGGGGAGCAGTTCTTC

D: TRBD1
size: .
J: TRBJ2-1
V: TRBV2
CDR3: CASGTDYNEQFF
DNA: TGTGCCAGCGGGACAGACTACAATGAGCAGTTCTTC

D: .
size: .
J: TRBJ2-2
V: TRBV12-5
CDR3: CASGLGARNTGELFF
DNA: TGTGCTAGTGGTCTCGGGGCCAGAAACACCGGGGAGCTGTTTTTT

D: .
size: .
J: TRBJ2-5
V: TRBV30
CDR3: CAWSVTGSVQETQYF
DNA: TGTGCCTGGAGTGTAACGGGATCAGTCCAAGAGACCCAGTACTTC

D: TRBD1
size: .
J: TRBJ1-2
V: TRBV28
CDR3: CASSLQTRDSVFYTF
DNA: TGTGCCAGCAGTCTACAAACCCGGGACAGCGTATTCTACACCTTC

D: .
size: few
J: TRBJ1-1
V: TRBV14
CDR3: CASSQDLGREAFF
DNA: TGTGCCAGCAGCCAAGATCTTGGCAGGGAAGCTTTCTTT

D: .
size: .
J: TRBJ1-2
V: TRBV6-5
CDR3: CASSYDGRGGYTF
DNA: TGTGCCAGCAGTTACGATGGGAGAGGAGGCTACACCTTC

D: TRBD1
size: few
J: TRBJ1-5
V: TRBV18
CDR3: CASSPLGQGVNQPQHF
DNA: TGTGCCAGCTCACCACTGGGACAGGGGGTCAATCAGCCCCAGCATTTT

D: .
size: .
J: TRBJ1-3
V: TRBV6-1
CDR3: CASSEFRGRLGNTIYF
DNA: TGTGCCAGCAGTGAATTCCGGGGGCGGTTGGGAAACACCATATATTTT

D: .
size: .
J: TRBJ2-7
V: TRBV29-1
CDR3: CSVEGGGYEQYF
DNA: TGCAGCGTTGAAGGGGGCGGCTACGAGCAGTACTTC

D: TRBD1
size: few
J: TRBJ2-2
V: TRBV29-1
CDR3: CSGGQSPTGELFF
DNA: TGCAGCGGGGGACAGTCCCCGACCGGGGAGCTGTTTTTT

D: .
size: .
J: TRBJ1-4
V: TRBV28
CDR3: CASQGVSREKLFF
DNA: TGTGCCAGCCAGGGAGTAAGCAGGGAAAAACTGTTTTTT

D: TRBD2
size: .
J: TRBJ2-3
V: TRBV18
CDR3: CASSPLSGGTDTQYF
DNA: TGTGCCAGCTCACCCCTTAGCGGGGGCACAGATACGCAGTATTTT

D: TRBD2
size: .
J: TRBJ2-3
V: TRBV15
CDR3: CATSKTSGMGTDTQYF
DNA: TGTGCCACCAGCAAGACTAGCGGGATGGGTACAGATACGCAGTATTTT

D: TRBD1
size: .
J: TRBJ1-2
V: TRBV28
CDR3: CASSFGFTGVANYGYTF
DNA: TGTGCCAGCAGTTTCGGCTTTACAGGGGTCGCTAACTATGGCTACACCTTC

D: TRBD1
size: .
J: TRBJ2-2
V: TRBV5-6
CDR3: CASSLIRGTVGELFF
DNA: TGTGCCAGCAGCTTGATCAGGGGGACGGTCGGGGAGCTGTTTTTT

D: .
size: .
J: TRBJ2-7
V: TRBV28
CDR3: CASRSTGTPYEQYF
DNA: TGTGCCAGCAGATCTACCGGGACACCCTACGAGCAGTACTTC

D: .
size: .
J: TRBJ2-5
V: TRBV19
CDR3: CASSDFHRDKETQYF
DNA: TGTGCCAGTAGTGACTTTCACCGGGACAAGGAGACCCAGTACTTC

D: .
size: .
J: TRBJ1-5
V: TRBV5-1
CDR3: CASSLGERQPQHF
DNA: TGCGCCAGCAGCTTGGGCGAGAGGCAGCCCCAGCATTTT

D: .
size: .
J: TRBJ2-3
V: TRBV28
CDR3: CASSSGGVLTDTQYF
DNA: TGTGCCAGCAGTTCCGGAGGCGTCCTCACAGATACGCAGTATTTT

D: .
size: .
J: TRBJ2-6
V: TRBV5-1
CDR3: CASSHPDRTGANVLTF
DNA: TGCGCCAGCAGCCACCCGGACCGAACTGGGGCCAACGTCCTGACTTTC

D: TRBD2
size: .
J: TRBJ2-2
V: TRBV10-3
CDR3: CAIRQGLAVNTGELFF
DNA: TGTGCCATCAGACAGGGACTAGCGGTCAACACCGGGGAGCTGTTTTTT

D: .
size: .
J: TRBJ1-1
V: TRBV5-8
CDR3: CASSLVPTVNTEAFF
DNA: TGTGCCAGCAGCTTGGTACCGACGGTGAACACTGAAGCTTTCTTT

D: TRBD1
size: once
J: TRBJ2-2
V: TRBV5-1
CDR3: CASSLTGVRTGELFF
DNA: TGCGCCAGCAGCTTAACAGGGGTACGCACCGGGGAGCTGTTTTTT

D: TRBD1
size: .
J: TRBJ1-4
V: TRBV6-1
CDR3: CASSVRGVNEKLFF
DNA: TGTGCCAGCAGTGTCAGGGGGGTCAATGAAAAACTGTTTTTT

D: .
size: .
J: TRBJ2-4
V: TRBV27
CDR3: CASSSPELAKNIQYF
DNA: TGTGCCAGCAGTTCCCCTGAGCTAGCCAAAAACATTCAGTACTTC

D: .
size: .
J: TRBJ2-3
V: TRBV19
CDR3: CASSGSPTDTQYF
DNA: TGTGCCAGTAGCGGGAGTCCGACAGATACGCAGTATTTT

D: .
size: few
J: TRBJ2-1
V: TRBV7-9
CDR3: CASSVGTSGNEQFF
DNA: TGTGCCAGCAGCGTCGGGACTTCCGGGAATGAGCAGTTCTTC

D: TRBD1
size: .
J: TRBJ2-3
V: TRBV7-2
CDR3: CASSRTGGNPDTQYF
DNA: TGTGCCAGCAGCCGGACAGGGGGCAACCCCGATACGCAGTATTTT

D: .
size: .
J: TRBJ2-2
V: TRBV7-3
CDR3: CASSLMARTTGGELFF
DNA: TGTGCCAGCAGCTTAATGGCTCGGACCACAGGCGGGGAGCTGTTTTTT

D: .
size: once
J: TRBJ2-3
V: TRBV11-2
CDR3: CASRFWGGRKGDTQYF
DNA: TGTGCCAGCAGGTTCTGGGGGGGGCGGAAGGGAGATACGCAGTATTTT

D: .
size: .
J: TRBJ2-1
V: TRBV7-3
CDR3: CASSLDWNNEQFF
DNA: TGTGCCAGCAGCTTAGACTGGAACAATGAGCAGTTCTTC

D: .
size: .
J: TRBJ2-3
V: TRBV10-3
CDR3: CAIKGDSSTDTQYF
DNA: TGTGCCATCAAGGGGGACTCTAGCACAGATACGCAGTATTTT

D: .
size: few
J: TRBJ1-1
V: TRBV30
CDR3: CACDVSTEAFF
DNA: TGTGCCTGCGATGTAAGCACTGAAGCTTTCTTT

D: .
size: .
J: TRBJ2-7
V: TRBV18
CDR3: CASSPLSRESEQYF
DNA: TGTGCCAGCTCACCCCTGAGCAGGGAGAGCGAGCAGTACTTC

D: .
size: once
J: TRBJ1-2
V: TRBV7-9
CDR3: CASSSGQLGGNYGYTF
DNA: TGTGCCAGCAGTTCTGGACAGCTAGGGGGGAACTATGGCTACACCTTC

D: .
size: once
J: TRBJ1-4
V: TRBV5-8
CDR3: CASSLGATPTNEKLFF
DNA: TGTGCCAGCAGCTTGGGAGCGACTCCAACTAATGAAAAACTGTTTTTT